This TCR beta chain stems from a study of T cell responses to AZD1222 COVID-19 vaccine. Findings and limits, study-wide: Spike-wide vaccine-associated CD4 TCRs dominated at 160-218 and 743-854.

This clone appeared once. Its antigen is unknown. Measured with immunoSEQ multiplex PCR; TCRdb has only the in-frame clones, and not every one. The sample has approximately 150,000 clones; roughly 92% are singletons. Germline V CDR1 and CDR2: ENHRY, SYGVKD. V shed 3 bases and J 1 base; nucleotides not matched to a gene: 12. This CDR3 comprises 18 residues. The TCR originated in an adult who received the AZD1222 COVID-19 vaccine. The sample in question was peripheral blood, obtained 28 days after the second AZD1222 dose. The chain joins TRBV10-3 to TRBJ2-5; 9 bases match TRBD2. The CDR3 DNA reads as TGTGCCATCAGTGATAGGTTAGCGGGGGCCCATATCCAAGAGACCCAGTACTTC. It encodes CAISDRLAGAHIQETQYF.